This entry concerns a single T cell receptor (beta chain). Its antigen is unknown. This specimen belongs to a study of PD-1 blockade in classical Hodgkin lymphoma. Study observations and caveats: Compared with healthy donors, newly diagnosed patients reportedly showed lower baseline TCR diversity. Patients with a complete response exhibited baseline diversity comparable to newly diagnosed patients.

Per germline, CDR1 SGHDT and CDR2 YYEEEE. This CDR3 is 17 amino acids long. V lost 2 bases to trimming and J lost 5 bases, with 20 bases between them. Profiling relied on immunoSEQ multiplex PCR, and the TCRdb table lists in-frame clones only, not all of them. The sample records 35,000 or so clones, about 70% being singletons. Relapse after autologous stem cell transplantation occurred in every patient, and brentuximab vedotin exposure varied. Responses achieved at best were complete response, partial response or progressive disease. This TCR was recovered from a human donor with classical Hodgkin lymphoma. J is TRBJ1-5 and V is TRBV5-6; D call uncertain. The material sequenced was peripheral blood mononuclear cells (PBMCs), taken before the second cycle of nivolumab. CDR3 bases: TGTGCCAGCAGCTTCCGGCGATCTCTTCGCCTAGATCAGCCCCAGCATTTT. Its protein product is CASSFRRSLRLDQPQHF.